This T cell receptor (beta chain) was captured by sequencing in a study of OX40 agonist ivuxolimab in advanced cancers. Study findings and constraints: Among the lowest peripheral clonal expansion occurred in 0.1-3.0 mg/kg partial responders.

The CDR3 totals 15 residues. Trimming cost V 0 bases and J 0 bases, with 9 bases left between them. The germline V gene has CDR1 SGHRS and CDR2 YFSETQ. A note on this clone: Its specificity is not known.

Produced via immunoSEQ multiplex PCR; TCRdb's table is partial and in-frame only. Among about 30,000 clones, roughly 83% were seen once, and the ten largest hold 15%. The chain is built from TRBV5-1 and TRBJ1-2, with D maybe TRBD1 (5 bases). This receptor was taken from an adult with an advanced solid tumor such as melanoma, head and neck, liver or kidney cancer. This specimen consisted of CD4+ or CD8+ T cells sorted from blood, obtained in a trial of the OX40 agonist ivuxolimab. DNA of the CDR3: TGCGCCAGCAGCTTGGCGGGACCAGCTAACTATGGCTACACCTTC. This sequence encodes CASSLAGPANYGYTF.